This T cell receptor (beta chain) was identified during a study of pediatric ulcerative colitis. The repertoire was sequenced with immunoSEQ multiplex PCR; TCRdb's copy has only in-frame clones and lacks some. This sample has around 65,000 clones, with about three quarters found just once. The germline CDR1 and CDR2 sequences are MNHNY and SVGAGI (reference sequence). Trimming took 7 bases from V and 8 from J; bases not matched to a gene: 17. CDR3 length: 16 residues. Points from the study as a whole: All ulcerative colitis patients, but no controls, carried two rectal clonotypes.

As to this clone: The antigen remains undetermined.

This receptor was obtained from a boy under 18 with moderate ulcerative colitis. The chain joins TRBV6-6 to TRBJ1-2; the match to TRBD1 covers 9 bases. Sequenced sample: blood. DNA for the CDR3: TGTGCCAGCACTTTCCGGACCTTGGACAGGGGTAGCGGCTACACCTTC. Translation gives CASTFRTLDRGSGYTF.